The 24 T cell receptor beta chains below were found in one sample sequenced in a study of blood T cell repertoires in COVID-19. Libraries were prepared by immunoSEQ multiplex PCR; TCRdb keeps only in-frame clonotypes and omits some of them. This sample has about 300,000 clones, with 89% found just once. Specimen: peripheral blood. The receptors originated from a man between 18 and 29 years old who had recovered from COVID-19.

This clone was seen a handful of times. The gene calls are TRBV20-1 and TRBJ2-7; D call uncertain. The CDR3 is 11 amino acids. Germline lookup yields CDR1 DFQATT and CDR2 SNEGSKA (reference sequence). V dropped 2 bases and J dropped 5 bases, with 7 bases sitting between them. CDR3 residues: CSARLEHEQYF. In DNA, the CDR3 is TGCAGTGCTAGACTCGAGCACGAGCAGTACTTC.

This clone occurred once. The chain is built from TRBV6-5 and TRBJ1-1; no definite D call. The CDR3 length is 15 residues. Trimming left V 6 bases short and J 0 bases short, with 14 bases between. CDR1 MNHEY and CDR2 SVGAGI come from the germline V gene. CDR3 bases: TGTGCCAGCAGCCTGCGGGAGGGAATGAACACTGAAGCTTTCTTT. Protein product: CASSLREGMNTEAFF.

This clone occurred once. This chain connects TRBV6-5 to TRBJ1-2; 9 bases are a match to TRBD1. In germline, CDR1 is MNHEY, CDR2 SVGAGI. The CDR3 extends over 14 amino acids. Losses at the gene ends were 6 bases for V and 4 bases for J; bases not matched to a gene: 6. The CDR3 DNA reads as TGTGCCAGCAGACCGGGACAGGGAGGCTATGGCTACACCTTC. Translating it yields CASRPGQGGYGYTF.

In nucleotides, the CDR3 is TGTGCCAGCAGCCAACAGGGTACAGATACGCAGTATTTT. It codes for CASSQQGTDTQYF. The chain employs TRBV13 and TRBJ2-3; weak D call: TRBD1 (6 bases). In germline, CDR1 is PRHDT, CDR2 FYEKMQ (reference sequence). The V and J ends lost 5 bases and 3 bases respectively, with 9 bases between them. The CDR3 consists of 13 residues.

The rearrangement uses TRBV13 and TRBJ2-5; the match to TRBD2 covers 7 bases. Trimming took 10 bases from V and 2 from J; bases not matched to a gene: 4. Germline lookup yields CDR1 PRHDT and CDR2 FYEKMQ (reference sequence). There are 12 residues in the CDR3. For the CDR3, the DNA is TGTGCCACCGGGAGGTATCAAGAGACCCAGTACTTC. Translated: CATGRYQETQYF. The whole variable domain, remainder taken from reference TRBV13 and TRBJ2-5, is AAGVIQSPRHLIKEKRETATLKCYPIPRHDTVYWYQQGPGQDPQFLISFYEKMQSDKGSIPDRFSAQQFSDYHSELNMSSLELGDSALYFCATGRYQETQYFGPGTRLLVL.

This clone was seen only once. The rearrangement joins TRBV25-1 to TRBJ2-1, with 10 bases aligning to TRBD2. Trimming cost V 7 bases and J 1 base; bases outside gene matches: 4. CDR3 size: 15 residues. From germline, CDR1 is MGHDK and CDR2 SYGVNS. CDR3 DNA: TGTGCCAGCAAAAATAGCGGGAGGTCCTACAATGAGCAGTTCTTC. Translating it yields CASKNSGRSYNEQFF.

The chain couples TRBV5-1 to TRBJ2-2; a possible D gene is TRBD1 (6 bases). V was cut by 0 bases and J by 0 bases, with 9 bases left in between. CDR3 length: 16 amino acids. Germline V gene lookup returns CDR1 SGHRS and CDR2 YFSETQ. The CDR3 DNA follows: TGCGCCAGCAGCTTGGGGGACACGACGAACACCGGGGAGCTGTTTTTT. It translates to CASSLGDTTNTGELFF. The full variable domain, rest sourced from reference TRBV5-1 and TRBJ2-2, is KAGVTQTPRYLIKTRGQQVTLSCSPISGHRSVSWYQQTPGQGLQFLFEYFSETQRNKGNFPGRFSGRQFSNSRSEMNVSTLELGDSALYLCASSLGDTTNTGELFFGEGSRLTVL.

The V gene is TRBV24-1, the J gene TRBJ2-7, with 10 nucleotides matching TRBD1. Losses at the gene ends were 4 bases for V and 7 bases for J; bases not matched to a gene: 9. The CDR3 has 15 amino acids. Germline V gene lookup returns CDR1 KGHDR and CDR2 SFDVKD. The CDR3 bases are TGTGCCACCAGTGACTCGGGACAGGGGAAAGGAGAGCAGTACTTC. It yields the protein CATSDSGQGKGEQYF.

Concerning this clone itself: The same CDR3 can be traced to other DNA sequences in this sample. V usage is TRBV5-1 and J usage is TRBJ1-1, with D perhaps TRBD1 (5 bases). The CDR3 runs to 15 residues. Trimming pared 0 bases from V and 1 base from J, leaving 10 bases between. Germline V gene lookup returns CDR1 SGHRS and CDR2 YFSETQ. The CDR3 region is CASSLAGQGNTEAFF. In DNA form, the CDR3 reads TGCGCCAGCAGCTTGGCCGGGCAGGGGAACACTGAAGCTTTCTTT. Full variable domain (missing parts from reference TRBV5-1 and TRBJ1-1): KAGVTQTPRYLIKTRGQQVTLSCSPISGHRSVSWYQQTPGQGLQFLFEYFSETQRNKGNFPGRFSGRQFSNSRSEMNVSTLELGDSALYLCASSLAGQGNTEAFFGQGTRLTVV.

The CDR3 DNA follows: TGTGCTAGTGGTTTGAACGGACAGGGGGGTGTTGATACGCAGTATTTT. This codes for CASGLNGQGGVDTQYF. The chain joins TRBV12-5 to TRBJ2-3; 10 bases line up with TRBD1. V shed 2 bases and J 6 bases; nucleotides not matched to a gene: 8. The CDR3 runs 16 residues. Germline CDR1 reads LGHNT; CDR2 reads FRNRAP.

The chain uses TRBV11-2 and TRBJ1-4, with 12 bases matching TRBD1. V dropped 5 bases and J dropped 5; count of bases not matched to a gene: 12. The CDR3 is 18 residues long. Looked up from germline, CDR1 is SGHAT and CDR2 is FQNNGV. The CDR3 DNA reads TGTGCCAGCAGCCCCCGGGACAGGGGGCTTTCTGGAAATGAAAAACTGTTTTTT. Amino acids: CASSPRDRGLSGNEKLFF.

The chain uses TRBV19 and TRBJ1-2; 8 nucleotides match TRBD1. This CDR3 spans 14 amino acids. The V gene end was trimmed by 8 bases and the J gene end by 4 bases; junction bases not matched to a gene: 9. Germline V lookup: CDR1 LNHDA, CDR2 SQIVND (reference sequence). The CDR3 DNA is TGTGCCAGTTCCGTGGACAGGGCTGGCTATGGCTACACCTTC. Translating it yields CASSVDRAGYGYTF.

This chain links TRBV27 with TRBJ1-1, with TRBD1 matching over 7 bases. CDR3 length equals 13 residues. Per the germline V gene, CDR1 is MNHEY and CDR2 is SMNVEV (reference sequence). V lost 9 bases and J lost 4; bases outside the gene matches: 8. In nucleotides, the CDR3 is TGTGCCAGTTGTAGGGCAGGGGGCACTGAAGCTTTCTTT. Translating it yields CASCRAGGTEAFF.

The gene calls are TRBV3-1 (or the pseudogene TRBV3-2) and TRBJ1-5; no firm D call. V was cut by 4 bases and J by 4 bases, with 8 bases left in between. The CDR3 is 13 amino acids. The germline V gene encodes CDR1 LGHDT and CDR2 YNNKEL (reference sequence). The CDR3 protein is CASSPRENQPQHF. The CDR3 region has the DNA TGTGCCAGCAGCCCCCGGGAAAATCAGCCCCAGCATTTT.

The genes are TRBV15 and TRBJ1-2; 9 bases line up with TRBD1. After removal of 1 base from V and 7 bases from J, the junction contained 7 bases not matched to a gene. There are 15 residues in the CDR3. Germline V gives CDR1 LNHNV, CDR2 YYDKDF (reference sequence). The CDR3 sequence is CATSRGTQGALGYTF. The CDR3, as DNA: TGTGCCACCAGCAGAGGGACACAGGGGGCGCTTGGCTACACCTTC.

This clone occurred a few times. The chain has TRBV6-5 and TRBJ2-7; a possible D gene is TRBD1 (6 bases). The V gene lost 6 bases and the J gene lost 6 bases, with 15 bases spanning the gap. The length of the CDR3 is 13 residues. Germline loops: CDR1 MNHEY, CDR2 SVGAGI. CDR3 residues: CASRAGVMAEQYF. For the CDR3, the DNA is TGTGCCAGCAGGGCAGGGGTAATGGCCGAGCAGTACTTC.

CDR3 protein: CASSPAGGPYEQYF. The CDR3 region has the DNA TGTGCCAGCAGTCCAGCGGGAGGGCCCTACGAGCAGTACTTC. V is TRBV27 and J is TRBJ2-7; 10 bases line up with TRBD2. The CDR3 loop spans 14 amino acids. Germline assignment: CDR1 MNHEY and CDR2 SMNVEV (reference sequence). Germline trimming cut 5 bases from V and 2 bases from J; bases unmatched to any gene: 3.

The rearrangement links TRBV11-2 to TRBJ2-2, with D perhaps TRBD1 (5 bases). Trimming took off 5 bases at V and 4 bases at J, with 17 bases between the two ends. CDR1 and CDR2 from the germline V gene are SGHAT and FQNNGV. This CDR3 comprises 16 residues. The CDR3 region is CASSPSGRVVTGELFF. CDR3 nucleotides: TGTGCCAGCAGCCCCTCCGGCAGGGTGGTCACCGGGGAGCTGTTTTTT.

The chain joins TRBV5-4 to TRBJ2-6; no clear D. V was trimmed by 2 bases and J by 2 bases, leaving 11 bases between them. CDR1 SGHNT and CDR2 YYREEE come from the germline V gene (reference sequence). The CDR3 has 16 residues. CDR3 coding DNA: TGTGCCAGCAGCTTCTCAGGTTCGGCTGGGGCCAACGTCCTGACTTTC. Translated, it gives CASSFSGSAGANVLTF.

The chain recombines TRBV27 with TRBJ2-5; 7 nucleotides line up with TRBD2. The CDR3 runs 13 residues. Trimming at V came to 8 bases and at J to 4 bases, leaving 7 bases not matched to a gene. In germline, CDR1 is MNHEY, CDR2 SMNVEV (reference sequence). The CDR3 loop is CASGDWEGETQYF. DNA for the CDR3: TGTGCCAGCGGAGACTGGGAGGGAGAGACCCAGTACTTC.

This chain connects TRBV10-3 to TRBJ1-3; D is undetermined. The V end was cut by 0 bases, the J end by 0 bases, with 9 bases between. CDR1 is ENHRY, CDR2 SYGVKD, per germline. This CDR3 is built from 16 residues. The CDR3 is CAISESGSNSGNTIYF. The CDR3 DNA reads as TGTGCCATCAGTGAGTCAGGGAGTAACTCTGGAAACACCATATATTTT.

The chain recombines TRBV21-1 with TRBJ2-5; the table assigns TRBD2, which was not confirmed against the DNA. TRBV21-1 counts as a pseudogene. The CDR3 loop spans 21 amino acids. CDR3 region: CASSKALSASGAEGGQETQYF. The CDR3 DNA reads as TGTGCCAGCAGCAAAGCGCTTTCGGCTAGCGGAGCCGAGGGTGGCCAAGAGACCCAGTACTTC.

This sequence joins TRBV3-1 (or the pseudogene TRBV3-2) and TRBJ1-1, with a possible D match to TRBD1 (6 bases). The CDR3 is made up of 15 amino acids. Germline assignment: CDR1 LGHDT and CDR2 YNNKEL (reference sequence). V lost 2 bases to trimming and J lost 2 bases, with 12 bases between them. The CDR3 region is CASSQPQGFNTEAFF. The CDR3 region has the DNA TGTGCCAGCAGCCAACCACAGGGCTTTAACACTGAAGCTTTCTTT.

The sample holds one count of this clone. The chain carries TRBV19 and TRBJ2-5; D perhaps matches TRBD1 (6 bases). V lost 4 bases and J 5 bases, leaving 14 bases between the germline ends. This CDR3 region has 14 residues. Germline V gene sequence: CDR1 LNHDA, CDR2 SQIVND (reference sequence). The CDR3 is CASSRAGATETQYF. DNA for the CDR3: TGTGCCAGTAGTAGGGCAGGGGCTACGGAGACCCAGTACTTC.